The clone carrying this T cell receptor beta chain has a handful of counts. Most PBMC samples had 480 ng input DNA in six replicates. TCRdb's table, derived via immunoSEQ multiplex PCR, lists solely in-frame clones and lacks some. Found here are approximately 7,800 clones, around 67% of them singletons; the top ten hold 2.5% to 4%. These data come from a study of neoadjuvant anti-PD-1 for oral cavity cancer. This CDR3 is 16 amino acids long. Germline CDR1 MGHRA, CDR2 YSYEKL. V gave up 7 bases and J gave up 0 bases; unmatched junction bases: 6. Noted time point: after neoadjuvant nivolumab, at surgical resection.

The chain joins TRBV4-1 to TRBJ2-1; 10 bases map to TRBD2. The input for sequencing was PBMCs, taken after nivolumab (anti-PD-1) treatment. The source of this sequence is a person between 40 and 85 years old with oral cavity squamous cell carcinoma. The CDR3 here is CASKASGGLSYNEQFF. CDR3 nucleotide sequence: TGCGCCAGCAAGGCTAGCGGGGGCCTCTCCTACAATGAGCAGTTCTTC.